The T cell receptor beta chain under discussion was sequenced for a study of blood T cell repertoires in COVID-19. This clone was seen more than once but under ten times. Methods used by the authors: Nucleated cell counts were estimated from reference gene primer amplification. Produced via immunoSEQ multiplex PCR; TCRdb's table is partial and in-frame only. The D gene and trimming were derived from the DNA, and the V and J assignments and clone size from that table. The data show under 400,000 clones, around 89% seen once. V shed 4 bases and J shed 4 bases, with 4 bases lying between them. The CDR3 sequence is 12 residues long. From germline, CDR1 is LGHDT and CDR2 YNNKEL (reference sequence).

Sequenced material: peripheral blood. The clonotype comes from a woman in her 30s with COVID-19, enrolled during active disease. V is TRBV3-1 (or the pseudogene TRBV3-2) and J is TRBJ1-4, with unresolved D. The CDR3 sequence: CASSRLNEKLFF. DNA of the CDR3: TGTGCCAGCAGCCGGCTTAATGAAAAACTGTTTTTT.